Below, 28 T cell receptor beta chains from the same sample are listed, as sequenced in a study of T cells in localized non-small cell lung cancer (dated by TCRdb to the early 2020s). Library prep was done by the immunoSEQ multiplex PCR assay. TCRdb stores this immuneACCESS table with in-frame sequences only. Part of the clones is absent; in the studies checked, under half of the shortfall reflects unresolved V genes, and no reason is known for the rest. The sample profile shows 31,000 or so clones; 80% of them were found once. Roughly 16% of the sample is in the top ten clones. The sequencing here drew on peripheral blood, taken before any cancer treatment. The source is a male donor older than 55 with stage III squamous cell lung carcinoma.

The chain carries TRBV4-1 and TRBJ2-3; 16 positions match TRBD2. The CDR3 has 17 amino acids. Trimming removed 4 bases from V and 6 bases from J; junction bases left unmatched: 7. Germline V gives CDR1 MGHRA, CDR2 YSYEKL. CDR3 bases: TGCGCCAGCAGCCTCTCGGGACTAGCGGGGGGGATGGATACGCAGTATTTT. Its protein is CASSLSGLAGGMDTQYF.

V is TRBV6-5 and J is TRBJ2-2; D is perhaps TRBD1 (5 bases). The CDR3 length is 15 residues. Germline V gene sequence: CDR1 MNHEY, CDR2 SVGAGI. V was pared by 6 bases and J by 6 bases, with 17 bases between. The chain's CDR3 is CASRLKGIGAGELFF. In DNA form, the CDR3 reads TGTGCCAGCAGGTTAAAAGGGATAGGGGCCGGGGAGCTGTTTTTT.

The DNA for the CDR3 is TGTGCCAGTACCTCCGGCCGGGGGAACACTGAAGCTTTCTTT. It codes for CASTSGRGNTEAFF. The chain links TRBV19 to TRBJ1-1, with D unclear. Trimming took 7 bases from V and 1 from J, leaving 13 bases between them. The CDR3 covers 14 residues. From germline, CDR1 is LNHDA and CDR2 SQIVND (reference sequence).

The V gene is TRBV28, the J gene TRBJ2-5; 8 bases match TRBD1. The J call is in doubt because the DNA end fits TRBJ2-7 better. CDR3 length equals 14 residues. The germline V gene has CDR1 MDHEN and CDR2 SYDVKM. The CDR3 protein is CASSLGTGAYEQYF. The CDR3 bases are TGTGCCAGCAGTTTAGGGACAGGAGCCTACGAGCAGTACTTC.

DNA for the CDR3: TGTGCCAGCAGGGGATATAGCAATCAGCCCCAGCATTTT. This translates into CASRGYSNQPQHF. The chain is built from TRBV2 and TRBJ1-5; D unclear. The CDR3 covers 13 residues. Looked up from germline, CDR1 is SNHLY and CDR2 is FYNNEI. With 6 bases removed from V and 0 bases from J, the gap between germline ends came to 6 bases.

The V call is TRBV7-2, the J call TRBJ2-7; 10 bases line up with TRBD1. The germline V gene encodes CDR1 SGHTA and CDR2 FQGNSA. V lost 5 bases and J lost 2; bases outside the gene matches: 3. The CDR3 runs 14 residues. CDR3 in amino acids: CASSLGQGAYEQYF. The CDR3 nucleotides are TGTGCCAGCAGCCTAGGACAGGGGGCCTACGAGCAGTACTTC.

The J gene is TRBJ1-2, the V gene TRBV4-2; 7 bases are a match to TRBD1. Germline V lookup: CDR1 LGHNA, CDR2 YNFKEQ. V lost 5 bases and J lost 4; bases outside the gene matches: 7. This CDR3 contains 14 residues. The CDR3 reads CASSSDRARYGYTF. DNA of the CDR3: TGTGCCAGCAGCTCCGACAGGGCGCGCTATGGCTACACCTTC.

The chain combines TRBV25-1 with TRBJ2-7; D is uncertain. The CDR3 totals 11 residues. Per the germline V gene, CDR1 is MGHDK and CDR2 is SYGVNS. Trimming shortened V by 4 bases and J by 3 bases, and 4 bases separated the two germline ends. The CDR3 region is CASSVGYEQYF. For the CDR3, the DNA is TGTGCCAGCAGTGTGGGCTACGAGCAGTACTTC.

V usage is TRBV5-4 and J usage is TRBJ2-7; TRBD2 agrees at 7 bases. The CDR3 length is 15 residues. The germline V gene has CDR1 SGHNT and CDR2 YYREEE (reference sequence). The ends lost 0 bases at V and 3 bases at J; junction bases unmatched: 6. The CDR3 DNA reads TGTGCCAGCAGCTTGGGGGGCGGGGGAATCTACGAGCAGTACTTC. It specifies CASSLGGGGIYEQYF.

V and J are TRBV7-9 and TRBJ1-5; D is possibly TRBD1 (5 bases). Germline CDR1 is SEHNR and CDR2 is FQNEAQ (reference sequence). Trimming cost V 5 bases and J 1 base, with 12 bases left between them. The CDR3 consists of 15 residues. CDR3: CASSPPRGSNQPQHF. CDR3 sequence (DNA): TGTGCCAGCAGCCCCCCACGGGGGAGCAATCAGCCCCAGCATTTT.

The genes are TRBV7-2 and TRBJ1-3, with no clear D. Germline CDR1 SGHTA, CDR2 FQGNSA. Trimming cost V 6 bases and J 7 bases, with 19 bases left between them. CDR3 length: 15 residues. The CDR3 loop reads CASSLQREKGNTIYF. The CDR3 DNA sequence: TGTGCCAGCAGTTTACAGCGTGAGAAAGGGAACACCATATATTTT. The variable domain in full, completed from reference TRBV7-2 and TRBJ1-3, reads GAGVSQSPSNKVTEKGKDVELRCDPISGHTALYWYRQSLGQGLEFLIYFQGNSAPDKSGLPSDRFSAERTGGSVSTLTIQRTQQEDSAVYLCASSLQREKGNTIYFGEGSWLTVV.

This clone has a handful of counts. This chain uses TRBV15 with TRBJ2-1, with 9 bases aligning to TRBD2. CDR1 is LNHNV, CDR2 YYDKDF, per germline (reference sequence). V lost 0 bases to trimming and J lost 11 bases; unmatched junction nucleotides: 11. The CDR3 is made up of 16 amino acids. The DNA for the CDR3 is TGTGCCACCAGCAGAGAAAGGCGGGAGGGCTCCACCCAGCAGTTCTTC. This codes for CATSRERREGSTQQFF. Drawing the rest from reference TRBV15 and TRBJ2-1, the complete variable domain is DAMVIQNPRYQVTQFGKPVTLSCSQTLNHNVMYWYQQKSSQAPKLLFHYYDKDFNNEADTPDNFQSRRPNTSFCFLDIRSPGLGDTAMYLCATSRERREGSTQQFFGPGTRLTVL.

The chain recombines TRBV19 with TRBJ2-1, with no clear D. Looked up from germline, CDR1 is LNHDA and CDR2 is SQIVND (reference sequence). This CDR3 is built from 12 residues. Trimming shortened V by 7 bases and J by 7 bases, and 11 bases separated the two germline ends. CDR3 bases: TGTGCCAGTACCTCTCCTTGGAATGAGCAGTTCTTC. Translation gives CASTSPWNEQFF.

The chain has TRBV7-2 and TRBJ2-1; D is tentatively TRBD1 or TRBD2 (5 bases each). CDR3 length: 14 residues. From germline, CDR1 is SGHTA and CDR2 FQGNSA. V lost 2 bases and J 5 bases, leaving 10 bases between the germline ends. CDR3 bases: TGTGCCAGCAGCTTACCGGGGCGGGACAATGAGCAGTTCTTC. Amino acid sequence: CASSLPGRDNEQFF.

The chain employs TRBV9 and TRBJ1-2; D might be TRBD1 (5 bases). This CDR3 is built from 16 residues. The germline CDR1 and CDR2 sequences are SGDLS and YYNGEE. The V gene lost 0 bases and the J gene lost 2 bases, with 14 bases spanning the gap. The CDR3 DNA follows: TGTGCCAGCAGCGTAGCAGGGACCAGCCTAAACTATGGCTACACCTTC. This gives the protein CASSVAGTSLNYGYTF.

CDR3 sequence reads: CASSSTPPTGSNEKLFF. The DNA for the CDR3 is TGTGCCAGCTCATCCACGCCACCGACAGGGTCTAATGAAAAACTGTTTTTT. This chain joins TRBV18 and TRBJ1-4, with 7 bases identical to TRBD1. Germline CDR1 reads KGHSH; CDR2 reads LQKENI. J was trimmed by 3 bases and V by 5 bases; bases with no gene match: 12. CDR3 length: 17 residues.

This chain uses TRBV7-9 with TRBJ2-2, with 10 bases fitting TRBD2. Trimming took 4 bases from V and 0 from J; bases not matched to a gene: 2. The CDR3 has 16 residues. Germline V CDR1 and CDR2: SEHNR, FQNEAQ (reference sequence). The CDR3 coding sequence is TGTGCCAGCAGCTCAGGACTAGCGGCGAACACCGGGGAGCTGTTTTTT. Translation: CASSSGLAANTGELFF.

CDR3 protein: CASSSLGGTDEQYF. CDR3 bases: TGTGCCAGCAGCTCCCTGGGGGGAACCGACGAGCAGTACTTC. The chain combines TRBV7-2 with TRBJ2-7, with TRBD2 as a possible D gene (6 bases). Trimming removed 4 bases from V and 5 bases from J, with 15 bases in between. Germline V gene lookup returns CDR1 SGHTA and CDR2 FQGNSA. The CDR3 extends over 14 amino acids.

The chain has TRBV25-1 and TRBJ2-2; D not certain. Germline-derived CDR1 and CDR2 are MGHDK and SYGVNS. V was cut by 2 bases and J by 14 bases, with 15 bases left in between. The CDR3 loop spans 13 amino acids. In DNA, the CDR3 is TGTGCCAGCAGTGAACCCTCAACCGTTGAACTGTTTTTT. It translates to CASSEPSTVELFF.

This sequence joins TRBV5-1 and TRBJ2-3, with 11 bases fitting TRBD2. The CDR3 is made up of 16 amino acids. From germline, CDR1 is SGHRS and CDR2 YFSETQ. Trimming cost V 2 bases and J 5 bases; bases outside gene matches: 7. CDR3 sequence: CASSFLAGGEGDTQYF. DNA of the CDR3: TGCGCCAGCAGCTTCCTAGCGGGGGGTGAGGGAGATACGCAGTATTTT.

V and J are TRBV5-4 and TRBJ2-3, with a possible D match to TRBD1 (5 bases). This CDR3 has 12 amino acids. The V gene lost 3 bases and the J gene lost 5 bases, with 7 bases spanning the gap. Germline loops: CDR1 SGHNT, CDR2 YYREEE (reference sequence). CDR3 in amino acids: CASSSGIDTQYF. The DNA for the CDR3 is TGTGCCAGCAGCTCAGGGATAGATACGCAGTATTTT.

The V and J genes are TRBV7-9 and TRBJ1-4, with D possibly TRBD1 on 5 matching bases. Trimming stripped 4 bases from V and 8 bases from J, with 14 bases between. The CDR3 is made up of 14 amino acids. Germline V CDR1 and CDR2: SEHNR, FQNEAQ (reference sequence). The CDR3, as DNA: TGTGCCAGCAGCTCTCAGGGAGTTGGAGAAAAACTGTTTTTT. Residues: CASSSQGVGEKLFF.

The rearrangement uses TRBV28 and TRBJ2-2; a weak D match, TRBD1 (8 bases). Germline V gives CDR1 MDHEN, CDR2 SYDVKM. The CDR3 is 15 residues long. V lost 5 bases, J lost 5 bases, and 15 bases lay in between. The CDR3 spells CASSAGDRSTGELFF. The CDR3 coding sequence is TGTGCCAGCAGTGCGGGGGACAGGTCAACCGGGGAGCTGTTTTTT.

The gene calls are TRBV10-2 and TRBJ1-5; D remains unclear. CDR1 is WSHSY and CDR2 is SAAADI in the germline V gene. The V gene lost 4 bases and the J gene lost 6 bases, with 10 bases spanning the gap. The CDR3 has 13 amino acids. Written as DNA, the CDR3 is TGCGCCAGCAGTGGGGGAGAAACTCAGCCCCAGCATTTT. This encodes CASSGGETQPQHF.

The chain employs TRBV6-6 and TRBJ1-1; a possible D gene is TRBD1 (6 bases). V was pared by 8 bases and J by 7 bases, with 20 bases between. The CDR3 is 14 amino acids. The germline CDR1 and CDR2 sequences are MNHNY and SVGAGI (reference sequence). The CDR3 nucleotides are TGTGCCAGCGCCTACCACAACAGGGTTGGTGAAGCTTTCTTT. This encodes CASAYHNRVGEAFF.

Only a few counts were recorded for this clone. The chain uses TRBV7-9 and TRBJ1-6; 10 nucleotides line up with TRBD1. Trimming at V came to 5 bases and at J to 3 bases, leaving 4 bases not matched to a gene. CDR3 size: 16 residues. Germline CDR1 reads SEHNR; CDR2 reads FQNEAQ (reference sequence). The chain's CDR3 is CASSMGQGFYNSPLHF. CDR3 sequence (DNA): TGTGCCAGCAGCATGGGACAGGGGTTCTATAATTCACCCCTCCACTTT.

This sequence joins TRBV6-6 and TRBJ2-5; 7 bases align to TRBD2. Germline CDR1 reads MNHNY; CDR2 reads SVGAGI (reference sequence). The CDR3 length is 15 residues. The J segment lost 5 bases and the V segment lost 6 bases, leaving 12 bases of the junction unmatched. CDR3 sequence (DNA): TGTGCCAGCAGACCGGGGAATGGGCGGGGGGAGACCCAGTACTTC. Its protein product is CASRPGNGRGETQYF.

This clone was counted a single time. V usage is TRBV7-9 and J usage is TRBJ1-1; D gene unclear. Deletions cut 5 bases from V and 2 bases from J, with 6 bases between. Germline V lookup: CDR1 SEHNR, CDR2 FQNEAQ (reference sequence). The CDR3 has 12 amino acids. The CDR3 DNA reads TGTGCCAGCAGCCACATTAACACTGAAGCTTTCTTT. Its translation: CASSHINTEAFF. Full variable domain (remainder filled in from reference TRBV7-9 and TRBJ1-1): DTGVSQNPRHKITKRGQNVTFRCDPISEHNRLYWYRQTLGQGPEFLTYFQNEAQLEKSRLLSDRFSAERPKGSFSTLEIQRTEQGDSAMYLCASSHINTEAFFGQGTRLTVV.